This T cell receptor beta chain stems from a study of cytomegalovirus exposure and HLA in healthy donors. Study-wide results and limits: According to a later analysis, TCR clusters from the first cohort tended to co-occur in the 120 or so validation repertoires. According to reports, the classifier identified cytomegalovirus status with high specificity and sensitivity. Researchers catalogued approximately 160 TCR beta chains as cytomegalovirus-associated. Many donors carried some public TCRs, although rarity characterized most TCR sequences.

On this clone itself: What it recognizes is unknown.

Germline V CDR1 and CDR2: MNHEY, SVGAGI. With 6 bases clipped from V and 7 bases from J, the junction kept 13 bases outside the gene matches. CDR3 length equals 15 residues. Assay: immunoSEQ multiplex PCR; the TCRdb copy retains only in-frame clones and omits some. The repertoire consists of 60,000 or so clones, with roughly nine tenths occurring once and the leading ten covering 2% to 2.5%. This clonotype originated in a woman aged 30 to 39 in good health and CMV-seronegative. The chain combines TRBV6-5 with TRBJ2-7, with TRBD2 identical over 9 bases. The sample consisted of PBMCs. CDR3 DNA: TGTGCCAGCAGCGACATAGCGGGAGCGCTACGGGAGCAGTACTTC. Residues: CASSDIAGALREQYF.